A single T cell receptor (beta chain) is shown here with its context. CDR1 and CDR2 (germline): SGHRS, YFSETQ. Between the trimmed V and J ends, which lost 3 bases and 4 bases, there was a span of 17 bases. This CDR3 is 15 amino acids long. Here immunoSEQ multiplex PCR was the method, and the copy in TCRdb shows in-frame clones only, minus some. The repertoire holds 150,000 or so clones, with 91% as singletons. The sample comes from a study of T cell responses to AZD1222 COVID-19 vaccine. Study-wide context: Pooled samples include second doses given at about 4 or 12 weeks.

The chain couples TRBV5-1 to TRBJ2-7, with D perhaps TRBD1 or TRBD2 (7 bases each). The sequences come from peripheral blood, collected on day 0 of AZD1222 vaccination. The origin of this receptor is an adult in good health. The CDR3 here is CASSSWGRGPYEQYF. For the CDR3, the DNA is TGCGCCAGCAGCTCATGGGGGAGGGGGCCTTACGAGCAGTACTTC.